The sequence of this TCR beta chain was determined in a study of T cells in Graves' hyperthyroidism and ophthalmopathy (dated by TCRdb to the late 2010s). Regarding the study in general: Peripheral blood was collected at initial diagnosis, before any treatment. In addition, the study compared T-cell repertoires in thyroid tissue and in blood from six Graves' hyperthyroidism patients. The 100 or so discovery patients were divided at random into training and test sets in a 7:3 ratio. To identify TCR V-J signatures that set the groups apart, the researchers used a discovery cohort of more than 95 patients, made up of 43 with Graves' ophthalmopathy and about 60 with stable Graves' hyperthyroidism. According to the paper, TCR Vbeta CDR3 sequencing was carried out on some 130 peripheral blood samples, which came from approximately 43 ophthalmopathy, around 74 hyperthyroidism and about 17 progressor patients. After sampling, hyperthyroidism patients received methimazole starting at 30 mg daily, and ophthalmopathy patients received high-dose intravenous methylprednisolone. Prospective prediction of ophthalmopathy was tested in an independent validation cohort of some 19 hyperthyroidism patients and some 17 patients who later progressed to ophthalmopathy. What the research found in general, with its limitations: No statistical method was used to fix the sample size in advance, and group allocation was not hidden from the investigators. In validation, the model predicted progression to ophthalmopathy a median of roughly six months before onset, with roughly 70% sensitivity and nearly 75% specificity. A model built on a 13 V-J signature distinguished ophthalmopathy from stable hyperthyroidism, reaching over 85% sensitivity and 81% to 83% specificity in cross-validation and 80%/75% in testing. Blood samples also contained most of the expanded thyroid clonotypes (frequency above 0.001), which suggests that blood repertoires may reflect thyroid immune responses.

V lost 8 bases and J lost 0 bases; the stretch between them is 13 bases long. The germline V gene specifies MDHEN as CDR1 and SYDVKM as CDR2. The CDR3 numbers 15 residues from cysteine through phenylalanine. Here the CDR3 DNA is all that survives: 45 bases in frame from base 1. A patient counted as having stable Graves' hyperthyroidism if no progression to ophthalmopathy occurred over 18 months of follow-up. Hyperthyroidism patients were newly diagnosed, with disease duration under 2 months, and aged 18 to 65 years. The study excluded patients with uncontrolled infections, other autoimmune diseases, pregnancy or lactation. Diagnoses relied on clinical symptoms, serum thyroxine and TRAb, thyroid ultrasound and orbital computed tomography. PBMCs were isolated from more than 8 ml of fresh peripheral blood by Ficoll-Paque density gradient centrifugation. Total RNA was extracted using Trizol reagent, and RNA quality was assessed on an Agilent 2100 Bioanalyzer.

There are many counts of this clonotype. This clone's antigen is unknown. No much larger clonotype is one base removed from it; base qualities were not supplied. Amplification of TCR beta CDR3 regions was carried out from RNA transcripts. For the first round of RT-PCR on the TCR CDR3, the HTBI primer set was used together with the Qiagen OneStep RT-PCR kit. Libraries were constructed in a second round of multiplex PCR, after which size selection and purification were carried out. Libraries were sequenced paired-end with 100 bp reads on an Illumina HiSeq2000. The paper's data handling went like this. SOAPnuke was used to process the raw data, with reads discarded if the reads contained adapters or uncalled bases, had a mean Phred below 15, or lacked an exact constant-primer or identifier match. High-quality paired reads were merged using COPE v1.2.5, and each unique nucleotide sequence was defined as a clonotype. Clonotypes were aligned to IMGT TRBV, TRBD and TRBJ reference segments using MiTCR v1.1. The analysis included only V-J combinations with a frequency above 0.0001, which together covered roughly 99% of the repertoires. The TCS score was defined as the ratio of F50 (clonal expansion) to E x V (chaos), calculated using BLOSUM62-based TCRdist between CDR3 peptides within each V-J. Welch's t-statistics and random forest reduced roughly 500 V-J features to under 15, which were used in a naive Bayes classifier (R e1071). TCRdb passed the public sequencing reads through fastp at Q25 and MiXCR, retaining productive beta sequences. Merged by CDR3 protein, the rows form single entries marked with the most common genes and DNA. Clone size and V and J calls follow TCRdb, not the original study. The sample profile shows over 300,000 distinct CDR3 sequences; approximately 14% of them were found once. Of the sample, approximately 10% falls within the top ten clones.

Recombination joined TRBV28 with TRBJ2-2; no D segment can be confidently identified. This TCR derives from a woman in her sixties or seventies with Graves' hyperthyroidism. What was sequenced was blood. The CDR3 here reads CASDGNVANTGELFF. The nucleotide sequence is TGTGCCAGCGATGGGAACGTTGCGAACACCGGGGAGCTGTTTTTT.